These 2 T cell receptor beta chains were all obtained from the same sample, sequenced in a study of vaccination and CD4 T cells after COVID-19. The Oncomine TCR Beta short-read assay was applied to DNA of cultured CD4+ T cells. TCRdb reanalysed the PCR reads using MiXCR and keeps one entry per CDR3 protein. Of tens of thousands of distinct CDR3 sequences in the sample, roughly 35% were seen once. Specified time point: late sampling 161 to 241 days after vaccination in a few convalescent patients. Noted treatment: approximately nine-day PBMC culture with coronavirus spike peptide pools or control peptides (ViraFEST assay). Their cognate antigens are unknown. The specimen was CD4+ T cells from blood, cultured in vitro, collected about 7 months after SARS-CoV-2 vaccination. These receptors came from a human donor who had recovered from COVID-19.

This clonotype was counted only a few times. The rearrangement links TRBV20-1 to TRBJ1-2, with TRBD1 matching over 7 bases. Germline lookup yields CDR1 DFQATT and CDR2 SNEGSKA (reference sequence). Trimming at V came to 5 bases and at J to 4 bases, leaving 7 bases not matched to a gene. The CDR3 spans 13 residues. The CDR3 nucleotides read TGCAGTGCTCGGGACAGCTTGAGCTATGGCTACACCTTC. This translates into CSARDSLSYGYTF.

The chain recombines TRBV6-1 with TRBJ2-2, with 7 bases lining up with TRBD2. CDR1 MNHNS and CDR2 SASEGT come from the germline V gene. CDR3 size: 15 residues. V was pared by 10 bases and J by 2 bases, with 10 bases of the junction left unmatched. The CDR3 sequence is CATAPLAPNTGELFF. The CDR3, as DNA: TGTGCCACAGCCCCACTAGCGCCAAACACCGGGGAGCTGTTTTTT.